This TCR beta chain was captured by sequencing in a study of metastatic and nonmetastatic thyroid tumors. On the study more broadly: Repertoire data that came from the blood and tumor or nodule tissue of malignant and benign thyroid patients were compared. Broader study findings: In blood and tumor, TCR beta diversity was reportedly significantly higher in malignant thyroid tumors than in benign nodules.

Authors' analysis steps: A papillary thyroid cancer distant-metastasis classifier was built from CDR3 differences across clinicopathological groups. TCRdb re-called clones via MiXCR from the PCR reads. None of the V and J calls come from the authors' own analysis; TCRdb made them. The sample has about 35,000 clones; about 32% are singletons. Germline values: CDR1 SGHRS, CDR2 YFSETQ. The CDR3 extends over 16 amino acids. With 3 bases clipped from V and 0 bases from J, the junction kept 7 bases outside the gene matches. Each patient went into thyroid surgery without having received any treatment. To note about this clone: Its target is unknown.

What was sequenced was tumor tissue. The chain joins TRBV5-1 to TRBJ2-3; 7 bases fit TRBD1. This receptor was obtained from a female donor with papillary thyroid cancer or a benign thyroid nodule (not recorded which). Some clones in this sample may be carry-over from other donors' samples. CDR3 region: CASSSGTETSTDTQYF. Here the CDR3 DNA reads TGCGCCAGCAGCTCCGGGACAGAAACTAGCACAGATACGCAGTATTTT.